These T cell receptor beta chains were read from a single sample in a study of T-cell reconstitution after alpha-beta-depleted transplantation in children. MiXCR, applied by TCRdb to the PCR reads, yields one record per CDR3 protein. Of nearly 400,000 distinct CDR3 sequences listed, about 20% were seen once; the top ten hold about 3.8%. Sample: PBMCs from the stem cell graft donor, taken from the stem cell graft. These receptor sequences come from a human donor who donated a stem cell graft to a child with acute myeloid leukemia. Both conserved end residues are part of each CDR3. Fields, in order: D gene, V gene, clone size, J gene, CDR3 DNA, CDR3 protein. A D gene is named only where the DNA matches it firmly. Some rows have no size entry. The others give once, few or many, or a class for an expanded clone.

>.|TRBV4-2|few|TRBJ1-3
TGTGCCAGCAGCCCAACAGGCGTTAATGGAAACACCATATATTTT
CASSPTGVNGNTIYF
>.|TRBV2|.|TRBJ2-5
TGTGCCAGCAAGAAGGGTTTGCAACGCCAAGAGACCCAGTACTTC
CASKKGLQRQETQYF
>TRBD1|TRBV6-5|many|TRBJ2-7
TGTGCCAGCAGTCAGGGACAGGGCTTCTCCTACGAGCAGTACTTC
CASSQGQGFSYEQYF
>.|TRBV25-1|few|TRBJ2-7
TGTGCCAGCAGTGACCGGCGGACGTCCTCCTACGAGCAGTACTTC
CASSDRRTSSYEQYF
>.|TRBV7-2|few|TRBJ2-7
TGTGCCAGCAGCCGATACTACGAGCAGTACTTC
CASSRYYEQYF
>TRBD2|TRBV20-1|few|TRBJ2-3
TGCAGTGCCTTTAGCGGGATTAGCACAGATACGCAGTATTTT
CSAFSGISTDTQYF
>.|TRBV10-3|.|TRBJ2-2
TGTGCCATCGGGGGATCTCCGAACACCGGGGAGCTGTTTTTT
CAIGGSPNTGELFF
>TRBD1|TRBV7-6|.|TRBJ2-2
TGTGCCAGCAGCTTAGGGGACAGGGGTGCCGGGGAGCTGTTTTTT
CASSLGDRGAGELFF
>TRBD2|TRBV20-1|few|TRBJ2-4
TGCAGTGCTAGAGTTCTAGCGGGGGCGGAAAACATTCAGTACTTC
CSARVLAGAENIQYF
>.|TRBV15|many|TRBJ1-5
TGTGCCACCAGCAGAGACAGAGGCCTTAGCAATCAGCCCCAGCATTTT
CATSRDRGLSNQPQHF
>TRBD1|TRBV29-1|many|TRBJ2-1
TGCAGCGTTGAAGGGACAGGGGGTTCTGAGCAGTTCTTC
CSVEGTGGSEQFF
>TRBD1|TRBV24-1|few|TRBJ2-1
TGTGCCACCAGTGATGGTTGGACAGGGGATTACAATGAGCAGTTCTTC
CATSDGWTGDYNEQFF
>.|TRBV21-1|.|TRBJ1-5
TGTGCCAGATCAGCGGACAAATATAGCAATCAGCCCCAGCATTTT
CARSADKYSNQPQHF
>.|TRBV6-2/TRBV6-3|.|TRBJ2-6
TGTGCCAGCAGTTACCGGGCCTCTGGGGCCAACGTCCTGACTTTC
CASSYRASGANVLTF
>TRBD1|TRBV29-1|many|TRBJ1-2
TGCAGCGTTGAAGATTTTACCGGACAGGGGGCGTTGTATGGCTACACCTTC
CSVEDFTGQGALYGYTF
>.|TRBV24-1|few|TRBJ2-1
TGTGCCACCAGTGACCCGGGAGCCGGGCTACACAATGAGCAGTTCTTC
CATSDPGAGLHNEQFF
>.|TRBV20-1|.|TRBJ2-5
TGCAGTGCTAGGGACAGAGGAGAGACCCAGTACTTC
CSARDRGETQYF
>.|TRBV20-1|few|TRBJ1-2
TGCAGTGCTAGAGTATTAGGGAACTATGGCTACACCTTC
CSARVLGNYGYTF
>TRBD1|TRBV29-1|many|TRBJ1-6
TGCAGCGCTGGACAGGCCAATTCACCCCTCCACTTT
CSAGQANSPLHF
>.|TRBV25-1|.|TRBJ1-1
TGTGCCAGCAGTGGGTCCTTGGGTGGGAACACTGAAGCTTTCTTT
CASSGSLGGNTEAFF
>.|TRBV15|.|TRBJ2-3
TGTGCCACCAGCAGAGAACAGGGTGCAGATACGCAGTATTTT
CATSREQGADTQYF
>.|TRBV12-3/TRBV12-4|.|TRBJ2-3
TGTGCCAGCAGTTTGATGAGGGGTGCGGGTACAGATACGCAGTATTTT
CASSLMRGAGTDTQYF
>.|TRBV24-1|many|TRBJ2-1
TGTGCCACCAGCATAGACCTAGCCCCTTACAATGAGCAGTTCTTC
CATSIDLAPYNEQFF
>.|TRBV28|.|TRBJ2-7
TGTGCCAGCAGTTTAGCTCTTGCCCCAACCTACGAGCAGTACTTC
CASSLALAPTYEQYF
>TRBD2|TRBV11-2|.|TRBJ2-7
TGTGCCAGCAGCCCCGTCGGTAGCGGGAGCGGGGACTACGAGCAGTACTTC
CASSPVGSGSGDYEQYF
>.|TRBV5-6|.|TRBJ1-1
TGTGCCAGCAGCTTGTGGAACGGCGGGAACACTGAAGCTTTCTTT
CASSLWNGGNTEAFF
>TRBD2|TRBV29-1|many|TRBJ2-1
TGCAGCGTCCATAGCGGGAGCGCAACAAGCTCCTACAATGAGCAGTTCTTC
CSVHSGSATSSYNEQFF
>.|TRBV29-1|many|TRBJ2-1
TGCAGCGGCAGCCCCCGGAGCTCCTACAATGAGCAGTTCTTC
CSGSPRSSYNEQFF
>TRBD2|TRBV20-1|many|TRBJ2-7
TGCAGTGCATACTCGGGAGGGCCCATCGAGCAGTACTTC
CSAYSGGPIEQYF
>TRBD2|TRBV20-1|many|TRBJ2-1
TGCAGTGCCGATCCTATCCTAGCGGGAGGCGGCAATGAGCAGTTCTTC
CSADPILAGGGNEQFF
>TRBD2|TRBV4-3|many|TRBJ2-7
TGCGCCAGCAGCCAAGACGTGCGGGGGGAAGACGAGCAGTACTTC
CASSQDVRGEDEQYF
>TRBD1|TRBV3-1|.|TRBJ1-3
TGTGCCAGCAGCCCGACAGGGATTAGCTCTGGAAACACCATATATTTT
CASSPTGISSGNTIYF
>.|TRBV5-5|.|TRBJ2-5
TGTGCCAGCAGCTGGACAGACGAAGAGACCCAGTACTTC
CASSWTDEETQYF
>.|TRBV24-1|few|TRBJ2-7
TGTGCCACCAGTGTGTCAGGGTACGAGCAGTACTTC
CATSVSGYEQYF
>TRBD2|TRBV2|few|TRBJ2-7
TGTGCCAGCAGTGCTTCGGGACTAGCGGGTTACGAGCAGTACTTC
CASSASGLAGYEQYF
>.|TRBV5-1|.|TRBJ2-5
TGCGCCAGCAGCTTGAGTTTCGGGGGGCGTGAGACCCAGTACTTC
CASSLSFGGRETQYF
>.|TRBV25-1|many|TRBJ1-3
TGTGCCAGCAGTGAAGTGGGGTCCGGAAACACCATATATTTT
CASSEVGSGNTIYF
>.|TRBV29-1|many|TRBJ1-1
TGCAGCGTCCAGGGGTTCACTGAAGCTTTCTTT
CSVQGFTEAFF
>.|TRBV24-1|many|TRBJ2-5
TGTGCCACCAGTGATGGGGCAGGGGTGCTGGAGACCCAGTACTTC
CATSDGAGVLETQYF
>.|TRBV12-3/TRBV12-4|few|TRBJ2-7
TGTGCCAGCACCCAGAGCGGACAGAGCTACGAGCAGTACTTC
CASTQSGQSYEQYF
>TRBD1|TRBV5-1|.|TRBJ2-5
TGCGCCAGCACCGGGACAGGGGTACTCGGAGAGACCCAGTACTTC
CASTGTGVLGETQYF
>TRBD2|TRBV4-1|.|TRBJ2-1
TGCGCCAGCAGCCAGGACACTAGCGGGAGGGCCCGCAATGAGCAGTTCTTC
CASSQDTSGRARNEQFF
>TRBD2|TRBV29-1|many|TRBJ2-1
TGCAGCGTTGACCCTAGCGGGAGCAGCCACAATGAGCAGTTCTTC
CSVDPSGSSHNEQFF
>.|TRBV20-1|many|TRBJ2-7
TGCAGTGCGGACGGACCCCGCCCCCCCTACGAGCAGTACTTC
CSADGPRPPYEQYF
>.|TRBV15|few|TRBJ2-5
TGTGCCACCAGCAGAGATCGGGCTTTGGGGGAGACCCAGTACTTC
CATSRDRALGETQYF
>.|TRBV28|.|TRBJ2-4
TGTGCCAGCAGTTTATTGGGGTTTCGGCCCAAAAACATTCAGTACTTC
CASSLLGFRPKNIQYF
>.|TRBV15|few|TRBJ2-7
TGTGCCACCAGCAGAGGTATGAGGGAGGAAGCCTACGAGCAGTACTTC
CATSRGMREEAYEQYF
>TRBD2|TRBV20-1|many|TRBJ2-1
TGCAGTGCTAGTGAAAGGCTAGCGGGAGGGGACAATGAGCAGTTCTTC
CSASERLAGGDNEQFF
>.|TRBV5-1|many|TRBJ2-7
TGCGCCAGCAGCTTGCACACCTACGAGCAGTACTTC
CASSLHTYEQYF
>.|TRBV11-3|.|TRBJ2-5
TGTGCCAGCAGCTTAGGGGGTCCACAGGTGTCGGAGACCCAGTACTTC
CASSLGGPQVSETQYF
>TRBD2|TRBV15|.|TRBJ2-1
TGTGCCACCAGCAGAGATCTATCGGGAGGGGGGTTCAATGAGCAGTTCTTC
CATSRDLSGGGFNEQFF
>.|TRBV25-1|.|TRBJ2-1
TGTGCCAGCAGTGAAGATACGGTGTCCTACAATGAGCAGTTCTTC
CASSEDTVSYNEQFF
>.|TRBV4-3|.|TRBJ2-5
TGCGCCAGCAGCCAAGCTGAGGCGGAACAAGAGACCCAGTACTTC
CASSQAEAEQETQYF
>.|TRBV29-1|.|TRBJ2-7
TGCAGCGTCCGCGGGACAGCAACTTACGAGCAGTACTTC
CSVRGTATYEQYF